This T cell receptor beta chain was retrieved from a study of OX40 agonist ivuxolimab in advanced cancers. Repertoires were generated with immunoSEQ multiplex PCR, while TCRdb's copy carries only in-frame clones and drops some. The table lists about 60,000 clones, around 87% of them singletons. Trimming took 4 bases from V and 5 from J; bases not matched to a gene: 4. The CDR3 covers 14 residues. The germline CDR1 and CDR2 sequences are MNHEY and SMNVEV (reference sequence). This chain links TRBV27 with TRBJ1-5, with 8 bases that match TRBD1. This receptor was taken from an adult with an advanced solid tumor such as melanoma, head and neck, liver or kidney cancer. Sequencing used CD4+ or CD8+ T cells sorted from blood, obtained in a trial of the OX40 agonist ivuxolimab. The CDR3: CASSSPTGDQPQHF. DNA for the CDR3: TGTGCCAGCAGTTCGCCGACAGGGGATCAGCCCCAGCATTTT.